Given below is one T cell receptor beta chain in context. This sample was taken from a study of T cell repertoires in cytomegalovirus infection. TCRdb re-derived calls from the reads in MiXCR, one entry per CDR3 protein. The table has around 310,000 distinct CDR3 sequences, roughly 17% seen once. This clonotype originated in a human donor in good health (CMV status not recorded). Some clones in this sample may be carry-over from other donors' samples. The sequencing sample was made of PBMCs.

The CDR3 reads CASSFDRDQPQHF. Written as DNA, the CDR3 is TGTGCCAGCAGCTTCGACAGGGATCAGCCCCAGCATTTT. The V and J genes are TRBV7-9 and TRBJ1-5; 7 bases align to TRBD1. V lost 3 bases and J lost 5; bases outside the gene matches: 1. Germline V gene data show CDR1 as SEHNR and CDR2 as FQNEAQ (reference sequence). CDR3 length: 13 amino acids.